The clone carrying this TCR beta chain showed up just a few times. The target antigen is unknown. These data originate in a study of cytomegalovirus exposure and HLA in healthy donors. Germline CDR1 reads SEHNR; CDR2 reads FQNEAQ (reference sequence). V shed 5 bases, J shed 9 bases, and the junction held 9 bases outside the gene matches. The CDR3 is made up of 14 amino acids. Study results and limitations: The study flagged some 170 TCR beta chains as cytomegalovirus-associated. It was in a later analysis that TCR association rates were seen to vary by HLA locus, highest for DRB1 and lowest for HLA-C.

PCR primers comprised 60 Vbeta and 13 Jbeta primers. Generated by immunoSEQ multiplex PCR, the TCRdb table keeps only in-frame clones and is missing some. This table has some 220,000 clones, around four fifths appearing once. Sequences were obtained from PBMCs. V gene TRBV7-9 combines with J gene TRBJ1-1; 10 nucleotides match TRBD1. The sequence was obtained from a boy aged 5-17 years in good health and CMV-seronegative. The CDR3 loop is CASSPGTGVRQAFF. In DNA form, the CDR3 reads TGTGCCAGCAGCCCGGGGACAGGGGTTCGTCAAGCTTTCTTT.